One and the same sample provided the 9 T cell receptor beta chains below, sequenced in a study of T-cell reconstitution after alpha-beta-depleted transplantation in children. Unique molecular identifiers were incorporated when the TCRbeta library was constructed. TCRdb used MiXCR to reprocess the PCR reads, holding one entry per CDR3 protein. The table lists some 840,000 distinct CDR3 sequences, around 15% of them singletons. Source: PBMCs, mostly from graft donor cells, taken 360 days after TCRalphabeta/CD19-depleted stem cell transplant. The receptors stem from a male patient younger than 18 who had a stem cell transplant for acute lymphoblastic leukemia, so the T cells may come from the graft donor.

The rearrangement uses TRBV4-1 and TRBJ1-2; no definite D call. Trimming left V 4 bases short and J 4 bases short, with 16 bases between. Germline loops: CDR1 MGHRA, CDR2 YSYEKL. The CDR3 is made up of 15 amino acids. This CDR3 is CASSPPYTRSYGYTF. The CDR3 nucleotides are TGCGCCAGCAGCCCCCCTTATACGAGGAGCTATGGCTACACCTTC.

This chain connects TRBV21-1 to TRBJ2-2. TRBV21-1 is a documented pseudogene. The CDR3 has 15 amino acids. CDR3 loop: CASITCRLNTGELFF. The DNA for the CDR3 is TGTGCCAGCATTACATGTCGCCTCAACACCGGGGAGCTGTTTTTT.

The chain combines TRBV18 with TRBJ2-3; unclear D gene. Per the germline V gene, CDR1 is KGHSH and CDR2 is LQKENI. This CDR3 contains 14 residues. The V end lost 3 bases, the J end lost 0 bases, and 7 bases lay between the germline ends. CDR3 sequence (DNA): TGTGCCAGCTCACCGGCAGCTAGCACAGATACGCAGTATTTT. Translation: CASSPAASTDTQYF. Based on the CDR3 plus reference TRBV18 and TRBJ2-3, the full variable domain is NAGVMQNPRHLVRRRGQEARLRCSPMKGHSHVYWYRQLPEEGLKFMVYLQKENIIDESGMPKERFSAEFPKEGPSILRIQQVVRGDSAAYFCASSPAASTDTQYFGPGTRLTVL.

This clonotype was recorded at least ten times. In DNA form, the CDR3 reads TGTGCCAGCAGCTTACCCCTCGGGACCCTTAAGACGTATTTT. It specifies CASSLPLGTLKTYF. The chain couples TRBV7-7 to TRBJ2-3, with D perhaps TRBD1 or TRBD2 (5 bases each). The CDR3 covers 14 residues. The V end lost 2 bases, the J end lost 14 bases, and 20 bases lay between the germline ends. The germline V gene encodes CDR1 SSHAT and CDR2 FNYEAQ (reference sequence).

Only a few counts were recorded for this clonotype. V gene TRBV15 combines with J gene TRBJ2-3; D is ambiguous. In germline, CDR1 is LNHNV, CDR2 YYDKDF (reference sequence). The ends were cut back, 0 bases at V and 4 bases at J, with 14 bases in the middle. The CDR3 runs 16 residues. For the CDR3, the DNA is TGTGCCACCAGCAGAGATCTTGGGGTAGGAGCAGATACGCAGTATTTT. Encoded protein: CATSRDLGVGADTQYF.

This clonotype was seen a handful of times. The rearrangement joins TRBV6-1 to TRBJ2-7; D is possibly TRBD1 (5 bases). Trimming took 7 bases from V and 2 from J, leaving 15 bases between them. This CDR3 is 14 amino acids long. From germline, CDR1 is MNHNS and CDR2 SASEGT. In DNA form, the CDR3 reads TGTGCCAGCACCCCCTGGGGCAGTACCTACGAGCAGTACTTC. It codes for CASTPWGSTYEQYF.

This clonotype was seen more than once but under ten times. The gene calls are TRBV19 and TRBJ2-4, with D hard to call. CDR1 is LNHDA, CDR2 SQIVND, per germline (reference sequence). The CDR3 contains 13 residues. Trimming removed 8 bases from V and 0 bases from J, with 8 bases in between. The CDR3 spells CASRTLAKNIQYF. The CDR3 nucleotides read TGTGCCAGTCGGACGTTAGCCAAAAACATTCAGTACTTC.

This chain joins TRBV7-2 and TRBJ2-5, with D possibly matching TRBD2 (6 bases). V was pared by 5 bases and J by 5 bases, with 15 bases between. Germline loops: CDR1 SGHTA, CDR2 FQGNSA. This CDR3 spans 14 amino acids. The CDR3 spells CASSPRTKRETQYF. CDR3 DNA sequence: TGTGCCAGCAGCCCCCGGACTAAACGGGAGACCCAGTACTTC.

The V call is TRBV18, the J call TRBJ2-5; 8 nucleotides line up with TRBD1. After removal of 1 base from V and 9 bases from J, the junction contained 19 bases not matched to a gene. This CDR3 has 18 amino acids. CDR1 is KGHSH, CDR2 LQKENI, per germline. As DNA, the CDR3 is TGTGCCAGCTCACCACTCCCAACCGGGACAGGCGCCCCAAAGTCCCAGTACTTC. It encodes CASSPLPTGTGAPKSQYF.